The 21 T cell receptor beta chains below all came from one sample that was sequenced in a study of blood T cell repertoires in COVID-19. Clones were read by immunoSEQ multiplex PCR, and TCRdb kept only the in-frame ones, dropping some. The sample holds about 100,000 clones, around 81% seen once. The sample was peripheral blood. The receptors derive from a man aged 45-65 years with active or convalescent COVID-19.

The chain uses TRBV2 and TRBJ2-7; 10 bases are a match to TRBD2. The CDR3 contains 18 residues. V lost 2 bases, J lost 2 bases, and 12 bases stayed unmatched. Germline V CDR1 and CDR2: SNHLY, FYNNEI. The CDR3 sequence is CASSEWAGSSGRPYEQYF. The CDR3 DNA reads TGTGCCAGCAGTGAATGGGCAGGAAGTAGCGGGAGGCCCTACGAGCAGTACTTC.

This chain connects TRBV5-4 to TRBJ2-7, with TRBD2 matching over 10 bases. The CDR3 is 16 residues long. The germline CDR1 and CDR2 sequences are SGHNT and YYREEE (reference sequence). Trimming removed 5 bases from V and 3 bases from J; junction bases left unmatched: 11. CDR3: CASRDMGTSAFYEQYF. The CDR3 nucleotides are TGTGCCAGCAGGGATATGGGGACTAGCGCATTCTACGAGCAGTACTTC.

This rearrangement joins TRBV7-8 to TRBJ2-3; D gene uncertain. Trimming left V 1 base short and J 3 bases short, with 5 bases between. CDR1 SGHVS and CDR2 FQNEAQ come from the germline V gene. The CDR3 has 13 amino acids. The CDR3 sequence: CASSLVPTDTQYF. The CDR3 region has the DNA TGTGCCAGCAGCTTAGTTCCGACAGATACGCAGTATTTT.

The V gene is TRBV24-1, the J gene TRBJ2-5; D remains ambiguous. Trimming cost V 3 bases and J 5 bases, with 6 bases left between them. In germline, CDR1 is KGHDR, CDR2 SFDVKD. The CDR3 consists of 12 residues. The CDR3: CATSDPYETQYF. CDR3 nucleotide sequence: TGTGCCACCAGTGATCCCTATGAGACCCAGTACTTC.

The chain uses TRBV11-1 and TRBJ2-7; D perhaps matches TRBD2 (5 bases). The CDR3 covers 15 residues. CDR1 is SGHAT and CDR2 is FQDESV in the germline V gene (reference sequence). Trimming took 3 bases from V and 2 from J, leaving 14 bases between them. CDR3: CASSFLRGGTYEQYF. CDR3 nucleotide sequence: TGTGCCAGCAGCTTTCTCCGGGGTGGGACCTACGAGCAGTACTTC.

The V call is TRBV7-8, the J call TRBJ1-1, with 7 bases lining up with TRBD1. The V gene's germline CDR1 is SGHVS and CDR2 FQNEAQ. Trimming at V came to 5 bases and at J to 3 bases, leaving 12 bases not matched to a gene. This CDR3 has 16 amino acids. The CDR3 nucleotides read TGTGCCAGCAGCCAAACAGGGGCTGGTGGGGACACTGAAGCTTTCTTT. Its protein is CASSQTGAGGDTEAFF.

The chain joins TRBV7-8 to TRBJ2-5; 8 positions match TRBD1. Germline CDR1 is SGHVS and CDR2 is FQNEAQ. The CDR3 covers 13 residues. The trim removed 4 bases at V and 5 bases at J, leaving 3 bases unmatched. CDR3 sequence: CASSSDRAETQYF. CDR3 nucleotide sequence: TGTGCCAGCAGCTCGGACAGGGCGGAGACCCAGTACTTC.

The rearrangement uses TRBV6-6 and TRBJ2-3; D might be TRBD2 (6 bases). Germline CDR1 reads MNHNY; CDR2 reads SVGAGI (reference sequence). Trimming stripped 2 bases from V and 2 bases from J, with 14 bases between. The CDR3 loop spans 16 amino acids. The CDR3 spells CASSYGLAPDTDTQYF. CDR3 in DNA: TGTGCCAGCAGTTACGGCCTAGCGCCTGACACAGATACGCAGTATTTT.

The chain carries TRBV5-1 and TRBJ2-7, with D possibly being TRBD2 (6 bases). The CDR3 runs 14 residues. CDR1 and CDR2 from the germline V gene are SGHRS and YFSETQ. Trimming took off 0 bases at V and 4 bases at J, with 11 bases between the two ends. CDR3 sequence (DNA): TGCGCCAGCAGCTTGGAGCACGGGGGTTACGAGCAGTACTTC. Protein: CASSLEHGGYEQYF. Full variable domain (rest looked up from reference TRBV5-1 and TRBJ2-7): KAGVTQTPRYLIKTRGQQVTLSCSPISGHRSVSWYQQTPGQGLQFLFEYFSETQRNKGNFPGRFSGRQFSNSRSEMNVSTLELGDSALYLCASSLEHGGYEQYFGPGTRLTVT.

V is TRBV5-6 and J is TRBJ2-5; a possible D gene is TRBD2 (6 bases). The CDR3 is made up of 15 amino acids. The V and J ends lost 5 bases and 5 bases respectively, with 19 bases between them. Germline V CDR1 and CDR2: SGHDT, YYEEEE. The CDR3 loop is CASSPVGGVGETQYF. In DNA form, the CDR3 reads TGTGCCAGCAGTCCCGTGGGGGGAGTCGGGGAGACCCAGTACTTC.

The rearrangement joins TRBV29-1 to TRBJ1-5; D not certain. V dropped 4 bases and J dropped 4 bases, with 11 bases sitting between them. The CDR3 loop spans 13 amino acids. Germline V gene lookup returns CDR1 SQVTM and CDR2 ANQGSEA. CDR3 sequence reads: CSVARSLNQPQHF. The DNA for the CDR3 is TGCAGCGTTGCCAGGTCTTTAAATCAGCCCCAGCATTTT. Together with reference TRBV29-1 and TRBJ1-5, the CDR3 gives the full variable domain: SAVISQKPSRDICQRGTSLTIQCQVDSQVTMMFWYRQQPGQSLTLIATANQGSEATYESGFVIDKFPISRPNLTFSTLTVSNMSPEDSSIYLCSVARSLNQPQHFGDGTRLSIL.

CDR3 coding DNA: TGTGCCAGCAGCCTAAGCGGGAGCCTCTCCTACGAGCAGTACTTC. The encoded protein is CASSLSGSLSYEQYF. The chain employs TRBV28 and TRBJ2-7, with TRBD2 identical over 8 bases. This CDR3 has 15 amino acids. Germline lookup yields CDR1 MDHEN and CDR2 SYDVKM. V lost 6 bases and J lost 0; bases outside the gene matches: 7.

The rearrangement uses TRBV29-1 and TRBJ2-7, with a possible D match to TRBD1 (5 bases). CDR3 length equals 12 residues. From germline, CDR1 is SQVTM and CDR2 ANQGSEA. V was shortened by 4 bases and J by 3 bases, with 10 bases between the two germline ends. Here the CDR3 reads CSVGVQGYEQYF. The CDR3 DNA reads TGCAGCGTTGGGGTTCAGGGCTACGAGCAGTACTTC.

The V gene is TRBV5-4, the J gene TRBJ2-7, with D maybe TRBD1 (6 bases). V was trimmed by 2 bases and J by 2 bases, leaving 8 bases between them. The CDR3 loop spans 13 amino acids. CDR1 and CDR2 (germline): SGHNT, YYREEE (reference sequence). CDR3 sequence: CASSFGQTYEQYF. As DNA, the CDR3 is TGTGCCAGCAGCTTTGGACAGACCTACGAGCAGTACTTC.

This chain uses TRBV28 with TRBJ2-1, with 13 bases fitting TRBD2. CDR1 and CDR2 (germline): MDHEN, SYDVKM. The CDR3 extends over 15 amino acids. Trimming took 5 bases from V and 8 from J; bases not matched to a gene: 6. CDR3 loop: CASSIRTSGSYEQFF. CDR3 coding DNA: TGTGCCAGCAGTATTAGGACTAGCGGGAGCTATGAGCAGTTCTTC.

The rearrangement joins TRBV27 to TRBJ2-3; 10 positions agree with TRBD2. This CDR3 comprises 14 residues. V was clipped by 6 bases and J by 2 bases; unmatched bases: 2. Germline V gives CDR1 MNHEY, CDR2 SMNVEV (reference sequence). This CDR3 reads CASRLAGFTDTQYF. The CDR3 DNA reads TGTGCCAGCAGACTAGCGGGATTCACAGATACGCAGTATTTT.

For the CDR3, the DNA is TGTGCCAGCAGTTTAGGCCAGACTAACATTCAGTACTTC. As protein: CASSLGQTNIQYF. The chain joins TRBV28 to TRBJ2-4, with unresolved D. The ends were cut back, 2 bases at V and 7 bases at J, with 9 bases in the middle. This CDR3 has 13 residues. Germline loops: CDR1 MDHEN, CDR2 SYDVKM.

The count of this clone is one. The CDR3 coding sequence is TGTGCCAGCAGCTTAGTGGACAGGAACAATGAGCAGTTCTTC. Protein sequence: CASSLVDRNNEQFF. The chain is built from TRBV11-1 and TRBJ2-1; 7 nucleotides match TRBD1. CDR3 length: 14 residues. Trimming removed 1 base from V and 5 bases from J; junction bases left unmatched: 2. The germline V gene encodes CDR1 SGHAT and CDR2 FQDESV (reference sequence). Filled out from reference TRBV11-1 and TRBJ2-1, the complete variable domain reads EAEVAQSPRYKITEKSQAVAFWCDPISGHATLYWYRQILGQGPELLVQFQDESVVDDSQLPKDRFSAERLKGVDSTLKIQPAELGDSAMYLCASSLVDRNNEQFFGPGTRLTVL.

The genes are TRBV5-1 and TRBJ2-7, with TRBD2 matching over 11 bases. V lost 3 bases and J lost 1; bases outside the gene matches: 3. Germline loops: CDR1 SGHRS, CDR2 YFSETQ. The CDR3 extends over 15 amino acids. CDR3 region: CASSWGLAVSYEQYF. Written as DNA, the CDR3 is TGCGCCAGCAGCTGGGGACTAGCGGTTTCCTACGAGCAGTACTTC.

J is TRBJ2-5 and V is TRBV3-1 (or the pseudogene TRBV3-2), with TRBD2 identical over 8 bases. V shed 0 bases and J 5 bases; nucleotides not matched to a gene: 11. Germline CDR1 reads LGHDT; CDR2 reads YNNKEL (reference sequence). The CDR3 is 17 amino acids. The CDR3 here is CASSQETGAGARETQYF. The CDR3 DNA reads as TGTGCCAGCAGCCAAGAGACGGGAGCGGGAGCTCGGGAGACCCAGTACTTC.

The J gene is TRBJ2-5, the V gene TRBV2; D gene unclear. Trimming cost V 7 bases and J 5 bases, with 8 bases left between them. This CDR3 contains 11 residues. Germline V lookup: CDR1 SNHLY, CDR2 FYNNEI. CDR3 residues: CASTRLETQYF. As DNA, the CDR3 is TGTGCCAGCACCAGACTGGAGACCCAGTACTTC. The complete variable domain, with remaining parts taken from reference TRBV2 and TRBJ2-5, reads EPEVTQTPSHQVTQMGQEVILRCVPISNHLYFYWYRQILGQKVEFLVSFYNNEISEKSEIFDDQFSVERPDGSNFTLKIRSTKLEDSAMYFCASTRLETQYFGPGTRLLVL.